This TCR beta chain was obtained from a study of early T cells in non-severe SARS-CoV-2 infection. Overall study: Chains stayed unpaired after sequencing of bulk RNA from unsorted whole blood.

TCRdb re-called the 5' RACE reads through MiXCR, storing one row per CDR3 protein. Altogether about 80,000 distinct CDR3 sequences are present, 9.5% to 15% being singletons, with the ten largest covering around 1.1%. This clonotype came up many times. Germline CDR1 is DFQATT and CDR2 is SNEGSKA (reference sequence). This CDR3 has 12 residues. This clonotype originated in an adult who was a healthcare worker with PCR-confirmed SARS-CoV-2 infection or an uninfected control (not recorded which). The material sequenced was whole blood. The rearrangement uses TRBV20-1 and TRBJ1-2, with 9 bases fitting TRBD1. The CDR3 nucleotides are TGCAGGCCTGGACAGGGGCCTTATGGCTACACCTTC. Its translation: CRPGQGPYGYTF.